A single sample is the source of the 20 T cell receptor beta chains below, sequenced in a study of control samples from healthy donors and cancer patients. The protocol was immunoSEQ multiplex PCR, while the TCRdb copy is restricted to in-frame clones and leaves out a portion. The table has 210,000 or so clones, approximately 91% seen once. Sequences were obtained from blood. The receptor set was obtained from a man under 40 in good health.

The chain combines TRBV3-1 (or the pseudogene TRBV3-2) with TRBJ1-2; the D gene is possibly TRBD1 (6 bases). Germline values: CDR1 LGHDT, CDR2 YNNKEL (reference sequence). V shed 6 bases and J shed 8 bases, with 13 bases lying between them. There are 12 residues in the CDR3. CDR3 nucleotide sequence: TGTGCCAGCAGAACAGGGAGGAGCGGCTACACCTTC. Translated: CASRTGRSGYTF.

This sequence joins TRBV7-2 and TRBJ1-1, with TRBD1 matching over 7 bases. V gave up 4 bases and J gave up 2 bases; unmatched junction bases: 13. The CDR3 has 17 residues. CDR1 is SGHTA, CDR2 FQGNSA, per germline. CDR3 loop: CASSSGGRGTPNTEAFF. DNA of the CDR3: TGTGCCAGCAGCTCCGGAGGCAGGGGGACCCCCAACACTGAAGCTTTCTTT. The full variable domain, with the rest looked up from reference TRBV7-2 and TRBJ1-1, is GAGVSQSPSNKVTEKGKDVELRCDPISGHTALYWYRQSLGQGLEFLIYFQGNSAPDKSGLPSDRFSAERTGGSVSTLTIQRTQQEDSAVYLCASSSGGRGTPNTEAFFGQGTRLTVV.

The V gene is TRBV7-3, the J gene TRBJ2-7, with TRBD1 matching 8 bases. V gave up 5 bases and J gave up 0 bases; unmatched junction bases: 6. Germline CDR1 reads SGHTA; CDR2 reads FQGTGA. The CDR3 sequence is 15 residues long. This CDR3 is CASSPGQVFSYEQYF. The CDR3 bases are TGTGCCAGCAGCCCGGGACAGGTTTTCTCCTACGAGCAGTACTTC. Supplemented by reference TRBV7-3 and TRBJ2-7, the full variable domain reads GAGVSQTPSNKVTEKGKYVELRCDPISGHTALYWYRQSLGQGPEFLIYFQGTGAADDSGLPNDRFFAVRPEGSVSTLKIQRTERGDSAVYLCASSPGQVFSYEQYFGPGTRLTVT.

This chain connects TRBV2 to TRBJ1-2; D gene ambiguous. CDR3 length equals 11 residues. Trimming stripped 1 base from V and 8 bases from J, with 5 bases between. CDR1 is SNHLY, CDR2 FYNNEI, per germline. The CDR3 here is CASSEGGGYTF. DNA of the CDR3: TGTGCCAGCAGTGAAGGTGGGGGCTACACCTTC.

The chain recombines TRBV2 with TRBJ1-5, with D perhaps matching TRBD1 (5 bases). V was cut by 6 bases and J by 7 bases, with 16 bases left in between. The CDR3 consists of 14 residues. Per the germline V gene, CDR1 is SNHLY and CDR2 is FYNNEI. This CDR3 reads CASSSQAASQPQHF. The CDR3 region has the DNA TGTGCCAGCAGCTCACAGGCGGCAAGCCAGCCCCAGCATTTT.

The chain employs TRBV6-1 and TRBJ2-3; tentatively, D is TRBD2 (6 bases). The CDR3 is 15 residues long. The V gene lost 2 bases and the J gene lost 2 bases, with 11 bases spanning the gap. Germline V gene lookup returns CDR1 MNHNS and CDR2 SASEGT. CDR3 sequence (DNA): TGTGCCAGCAGTGAAATGGAGGGCTCCACAGATACGCAGTATTTT. Protein product: CASSEMEGSTDTQYF.

The V gene is TRBV2, the J gene TRBJ1-2; D is ambiguous. The CDR3 spans 11 residues. Trimming took off 6 bases at V and 8 bases at J, with 10 bases between the two ends. Germline V lookup: CDR1 SNHLY, CDR2 FYNNEI. CDR3 sequence reads: CASRREGGYTF. In DNA, the CDR3 is TGTGCCAGCAGGAGGGAAGGCGGCTACACCTTC.

The chain couples TRBV7-9 to TRBJ2-2, with D tentatively TRBD1 (6 bases). Germline assignment: CDR1 SEHNR and CDR2 FQNEAQ (reference sequence). V dropped 5 bases and J dropped 4 bases, with 14 bases sitting between them. The CDR3 runs to 15 residues. The chain's CDR3 is CASSTRTVPTGELFF. The CDR3 coding sequence is TGTGCCAGCAGCACAAGGACAGTCCCCACCGGGGAGCTGTTTTTT.

The chain links TRBV4-2 to TRBJ2-3; D perhaps matches TRBD2 (5 bases). Germline V CDR1 and CDR2: LGHNA, YNFKEQ. This CDR3 region has 15 residues. Trimming took 4 bases from V and 4 from J, leaving 15 bases between them. DNA of the CDR3: TGTGCCAGCAGCCCCGGACCTGTCGGGGCAGATACGCAGTATTTT. Translating it yields CASSPGPVGADTQYF.

The CDR3 loop is CATSDTRTVSNEQFF. The CDR3 region has the DNA TGTGCCACCAGTGATACCCGGACAGTAAGCAATGAGCAGTTCTTC. The V and J genes are TRBV24-1 and TRBJ2-1, with D possibly being TRBD1 (6 bases). The V and J ends lost 3 bases and 6 bases respectively, with 14 bases between them. The germline V gene has CDR1 KGHDR and CDR2 SFDVKD. The CDR3 consists of 15 residues.

A few counts support this clone. The chain employs TRBV6-5 and TRBJ1-6; 7 nucleotides match TRBD1. Per germline, CDR1 MNHEY and CDR2 SVGAGI. CDR3 length equals 14 residues. J gave up 9 bases and V 7 bases, and 9 bases lay outside the gene matches. DNA of the CDR3: TGTGCCAGCACCCCGGACAGGTTCACTTCACCCCTCCACTTT. Amino acids: CASTPDRFTSPLHF.

In its sample, this clone was seen a few times. J is TRBJ1-2 and V is TRBV14; D gene uncertain. Germline CDR1 is SGHDN and CDR2 is FVKESK. V was trimmed by 1 base and J by 3 bases, leaving 6 bases between them. This CDR3 is built from 13 residues. The CDR3 here is CASSQVFDYGYTF. In nucleotides, the CDR3 is TGTGCCAGCAGCCAAGTATTCGACTATGGCTACACCTTC. The variable domain in full, completed from reference TRBV14 and TRBJ1-2, reads EAGVTQFPSHSVIEKGQTVTLRCDPISGHDNLYWYRRVMGKEIKFLLHFVKESKQDESGMPNNRFLAERTGGTYSTLKVQPAELEDSGVYFCASSQVFDYGYTFGSGTRLTVV.

The gene calls are TRBV6-5 and TRBJ1-2; D is perhaps TRBD1 (5 bases). Deletions cut 5 bases from V and 1 base from J, with 11 bases between. Germline assignment: CDR1 MNHEY and CDR2 SVGAGI. The CDR3 runs 14 residues. CDR3 DNA: TGTGCCAGCAGTCCCCACCAGGGTAACTATGGCTACACCTTC. Amino acids: CASSPHQGNYGYTF.

The chain is built from TRBV19 and TRBJ2-7, with a weak D call TRBD1 (6 bases). There are 14 residues in the CDR3. Germline V gene lookup returns CDR1 LNHDA and CDR2 SQIVND (reference sequence). V was shortened by 3 bases and J by 0 bases, with 9 bases between the two germline ends. The CDR3 DNA reads TGTGCCAGTAGTATCAGGGGAAGCTCCTACGAGCAGTACTTC. Translated: CASSIRGSSYEQYF.

This clone has a single count. The chain uses TRBV6-1 and TRBJ1-3; D is unclear. V was pared by 4 bases and J by 0 bases, with 19 bases between. CDR1 MNHNS and CDR2 SASEGT come from the germline V gene. The CDR3 is made up of 18 amino acids. As DNA, the CDR3 is TGTGCCAGCAGTGCAATGGTACAGTCTTTATACTCTGGAAACACCATATATTTT. It translates to CASSAMVQSLYSGNTIYF.

About this clone: The same CDR3 also results from other DNA sequences found in this sample. V and J are TRBV2 and TRBJ1-1; perhaps TRBD1 as D (5 bases). Germline V CDR1 and CDR2: SNHLY, FYNNEI. V lost 2 bases and J lost 5, with 9 bases in between. The CDR3 has 13 residues. CDR3 loop: CASSEQGRTEAFF. The CDR3 bases are TGTGCCAGCAGTGAACAGGGAAGAACTGAAGCTTTCTTT.

The genes are TRBV27 and TRBJ2-6; no firm D call. Trimming pared 1 base from V and 0 bases from J, leaving 7 bases between. The CDR3 sequence is 16 residues long. Germline-derived CDR1 and CDR2 are MNHEY and SMNVEV (reference sequence). The DNA for the CDR3 is TGTGCCAGCAGTTTATGGCAGTCCTCTGGGGCCAACGTCCTGACTTTC. Translating gives CASSLWQSSGANVLTF.

The rearrangement joins TRBV19 to TRBJ2-4; tentatively, D is TRBD1 or TRBD2 (5 bases each). Trimming shortened V by 3 bases and J by 8 bases, and 11 bases separated the two germline ends. This CDR3 is 13 amino acids long. The germline CDR1 and CDR2 sequences are LNHDA and SQIVND (reference sequence). The CDR3 coding sequence is TGTGCCAGTAGTATGACCGAGGGGTACATTCAGTACTTC. Translating gives CASSMTEGYIQYF.

The chain links TRBV3-1 (or the pseudogene TRBV3-2) to TRBJ2-7; the match to TRBD1 covers 7 bases. Looked up from germline, CDR1 is LGHDT and CDR2 is YNNKEL (reference sequence). This CDR3 is 15 amino acids long. The V segment lost 7 bases and the J segment 3 bases; nucleotides outside the gene matches: 12. DNA of the CDR3: TGTGCCAGCACCACCCGAGGGGCAGGGGGCTACGAGCAGTACTTC. It encodes CASTTRGAGGYEQYF.

J is TRBJ2-7 and V is TRBV11-2, with D uncertain. This CDR3 is built from 13 residues. CDR1 SGHAT and CDR2 FQNNGV come from the germline V gene. V lost 0 bases, J lost 7 bases, and 10 bases lay in between. CDR3 sequence (DNA): TGTGCCAGCAGCTTAGATTTGTGGTCGGAGCAGTACTTC. Encoded protein: CASSLDLWSEQYF.